What follows is one T cell receptor beta chain and its context. This clone was observed a handful of times. It has no known antigen specificity. There are no base qualities to consult, and no much larger clone falls within one base. Before undergoing thyroid surgery, none of the patients had been given any kind of treatment. Using T-cell receptor beta sequencing, the study looked back at clinical samples from patients collected from about 2011 to 2019. According to the germline V gene (reference sequence), CDR1 reads MNHEY and CDR2 reads SMNVEV. Reading from cysteine to phenylalanine, the CDR3 counts 14 amino acids. The kept DNA is CDR3 alone, 42 bases in frame from the first base. The germline V end is reduced by 4 bases and the J end by 2 bases; junction bases left unmatched: 1. The data were taken from a study of metastatic and nonmetastatic thyroid tumors (dated by TCRdb to 2020 to 2022). Broadly, across the study: Repertoires were compared across peripheral blood and tumor or nodule tissue samples from malignant and benign thyroid patients.

Receptor amplification or capture employed PCR. Sequencing was performed on an Illumina HiSeq 4000. High-throughput sequencing was used to profile the TCR beta-chain CDR3 region of every patient. Per the source publication's procedure: A classifier to discriminate distant-metastatic papillary thyroid cancer patients was built from CDR3 differences across clinicopathological groups. The Shannon index was used to assess repertoire diversity, and the Morisita-Horn index was used to assess tumor-blood repertoire similarity. TCRdb reanalyzed the raw reads on its own, using fastp at Q25 for trimming and MiXCR for clone calling, and kept in-frame beta chains. The V and J calls and clone size come from TCRdb's table, not from the authors' own analysis. For this sample there are fewer than 40,000 clones; just under 25% appear just once. The ten largest account for 9.2% of the sample. Results the study describes overall, beyond this receptor: TCR beta diversity was reported as significantly higher in malignant tumors than in benign nodules, in both blood and tumor samples.

The chain uses TRBV27 and TRBJ2-1; 8 junctional bases match TRBD1. The sequenced material came from blood. The TCR was taken from a female donor with papillary thyroid cancer or a benign thyroid nodule (not recorded which). Some clones in this sample may be carry-over from other donors' samples. At the DNA level, the sequence is TGTGCCAGCAGTTCAGGGGGCGCCTACAATGAGCAGTTCTTC. This is translated as CASSSGGAYNEQFF.